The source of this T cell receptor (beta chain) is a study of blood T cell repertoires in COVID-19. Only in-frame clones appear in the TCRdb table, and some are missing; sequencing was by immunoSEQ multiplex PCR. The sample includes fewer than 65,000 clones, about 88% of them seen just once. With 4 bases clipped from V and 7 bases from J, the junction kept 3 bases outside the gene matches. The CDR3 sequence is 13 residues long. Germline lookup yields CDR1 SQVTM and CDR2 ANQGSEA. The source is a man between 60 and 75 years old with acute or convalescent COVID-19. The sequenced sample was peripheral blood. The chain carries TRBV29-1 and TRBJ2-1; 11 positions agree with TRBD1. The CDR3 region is CSVGTGGENEQFF. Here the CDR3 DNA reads TGCAGCGTTGGGACAGGGGGCGAAAATGAGCAGTTCTTC.